These 8 T cell receptor beta chains were sequenced from one sample in a study of monozygotic twins with inflammatory bowel disease. From the 5' RACE reads, TCRdb lists one entry per CDR3 protein and no DNA. The data show about 450,000 distinct CDR3 sequences, and the top ten clones hold about 2.3%. The sample taken for sequencing was blood. The source is a human donor with ulcerative colitis or Crohn's disease, or a healthy co-twin of an affected twin (not recorded which).

The chain has TRBV4-3 and TRBJ2-3; TCRdb's assignment of TRBD2 cannot be checked, as there is no DNA. Per germline, CDR1 LGHNA and CDR2 YSLEER. This CDR3 has 18 residues. The CDR3: CASSQAGTGTSSTDTQYF.

The rearrangement uses TRBV10-3 and TRBJ2-7. The CDR3 loop spans 14 amino acids. Germline loops: CDR1 ENHRY, CDR2 SYGVKD. This chain's CDR3 is CAISESRAAHDQYF.

The chain has TRBV13 and TRBJ1-6; TCRdb selects TRBD1, and the lack of DNA leaves this call unchecked. The CDR3 spans 17 residues. The germline V gene encodes CDR1 PRHDT and CDR2 FYEKMQ (reference sequence). The CDR3 loop reads CASSPLFGTGALSPLHF.

This rearrangement joins TRBV15 to TRBJ1-1; TCRdb returns TRBD1, unconfirmable since there is no DNA. The CDR3 is 13 amino acids. CDR1 and CDR2 from the germline V gene are LNHNV and YYDKDF (reference sequence). CDR3 sequence: CATSRDGPVEAFF.

The rearrangement joins TRBV9 to TRBJ1-6; TCRdb proposes TRBD1, but this gene call is untestable without DNA. CDR3 length: 15 amino acids. The germline CDR1 and CDR2 sequences are SGDLS and YYNGEE. The CDR3 here is CASSVGQSYNSPLHF.

The V and J genes are TRBV7-9 and TRBJ2-2; without DNA, the TCRdb call of TRBD1 cannot be checked. Germline V gives CDR1 SEHNR, CDR2 FQNEAQ (reference sequence). The CDR3 loop spans 16 amino acids. The CDR3 protein is CASSLRQGTNTGELFF. The whole variable domain, filled in from reference TRBV7-9 and TRBJ2-2, reads DTGVSQNPRHKITKRGQNVTFRCDPISEHNRLYWYRQTLGQGPEFLTYFQNEAQLEKSRLLSDRFSAERPKGSFSTLEIQRTEQGDSAMYLCASSLRQGTNTGELFFGEGSRLTVL.

The chain combines TRBV3-1 with TRBJ1-5; TCRdb lists TRBD1, though no DNA is available to test this call. Germline CDR1 is LGHDT and CDR2 is YNNKEL (reference sequence). The CDR3 covers 13 residues. The CDR3 spells CASSGDNNQPQHF.

The chain joins TRBV5-1 to TRBJ2-2. Germline lookup yields CDR1 SGHRS and CDR2 YFSETQ. This CDR3 is 15 amino acids long. This CDR3 is CASSNGYTNTGELFF. The variable domain in full, with the rest retrieved from reference TRBV5-1 and TRBJ2-2, is KAGVTQTPRYLIKTRGQQVTLSCSPISGHRSVSWYQQTPGQGLQFLFEYFSETQRNKGNFPGRFSGRQFSNSRSEMNVSTLELGDSALYLCASSNGYTNTGELFFGEGSRLTVL.